One sample yielded the 23 T cell receptor beta chains listed below, sequenced in a study of T-cell reconstitution after alpha-beta-depleted transplantation in children. The authors prepared the TCRbeta library with unique molecular identifiers. Each CDR3 protein is one row after TCRdb ran MiXCR on the PCR reads. The sample contains about 130,000 distinct CDR3 sequences, around 9.8% of which appear only once. The starting material was PBMCs, mostly from graft donor cells, obtained 180 days after TCRalphabeta/CD19-depleted stem cell transplant. Every receptor here comes from a girl less than two years old who had a stem cell transplant for combined immunodeficiency, so the T cells may come from the graft donor.

There are a few counts of this clonotype. The chain combines TRBV10-3 with TRBJ2-2, with D perhaps matching TRBD2 (5 bases). From germline, CDR1 is ENHRY and CDR2 SYGVKD. V was pared by 10 bases and J by 4 bases, with 19 bases between. The CDR3 is made up of 15 amino acids. The chain's CDR3 is CATSGKGISTGELFF. CDR3 nucleotides: TGTGCCACCTCGGGGAAGGGTATCAGCACCGGGGAGCTGTTTTTT.

The J gene is TRBJ2-3, the V gene TRBV20-1; D is unclear. CDR1 is DFQATT, CDR2 SNEGSKA, per germline (reference sequence). The CDR3 runs to 13 residues. V lost 4 bases and J 2 bases, leaving 10 bases between the germline ends. The CDR3 sequence: CSATSVLTDTQYF. DNA of the CDR3: TGCAGTGCTACTTCCGTTCTCACAGATACGCAGTATTTT.

The chain is built from TRBV20-1 and TRBJ2-5; maybe TRBD1 (6 bases). The CDR3 consists of 17 residues. With 1 base removed from V and 5 bases from J, the gap between germline ends came to 23 bases. Germline CDR1 is DFQATT and CDR2 is SNEGSKA (reference sequence). The CDR3 loop reads CSARASSRGGPRETQYF. For the CDR3, the DNA is TGCAGTGCTAGAGCCTCCTCTAGAGGGGGACCAAGGGAGACCCAGTACTTC.

V gene TRBV12-3 or TRBV12-4 combines with J gene TRBJ2-7; 10 bases align to TRBD2. V trimming: 2 bases; J trimming: 5 bases; junction bases outside the gene matches: 12. The CDR3 extends over 17 amino acids. The DNA for the CDR3 is TGTGCCAGCAGTTTAACGAGGTTCCTAGCGGGAGACCACGAGCAGTACTTC. Residues: CASSLTRFLAGDHEQYF.

As concerns this clonotype: The junction does not match germline at one end; this may be a read error. This chain joins TRBV7-2 and TRBJ2-7, with 10 bases lining up with TRBD1. In germline, CDR1 is SGHTA, CDR2 FQGNSA. The CDR3 length is 16 residues. The chain's CDR3 is CSSSLTRDRGGHEQYF. The CDR3 DNA reads TGTTCCAGCAGCTTAACTAGGGACAGGGGTGGCCACGAGCAGTACTTC.

This clonotype was seen only a few times. The chain couples TRBV6-5 to TRBJ2-1, with D possibly matching TRBD2 (6 bases). V was cut by 2 bases and J by 3 bases, with 17 bases left in between. Germline lookup yields CDR1 MNHEY and CDR2 SVGAGI. This CDR3 comprises 17 residues. The CDR3 is CASSYRPVGSGYNEQFF. CDR3 DNA sequence: TGTGCCAGCAGTTACAGGCCCGTTGGTAGCGGCTACAATGAGCAGTTCTTC.

This clonotype was counted at least ten times. The chain links TRBV7-2 to TRBJ1-2, with D tentatively TRBD1 (5 bases). The CDR3 length is 16 residues. In germline, CDR1 is SGHTA, CDR2 FQGNSA. V lost 1 base to trimming and J lost 2 bases, with 14 bases between them. The CDR3 DNA sequence: TGTGCCAGCAGCTTAGGTCCGGGACCGAGAAACTATGGCTACACCTTC. Translating it yields CASSLGPGPRNYGYTF.

There are many counts of this clonotype. V usage is TRBV5-6 and J usage is TRBJ2-3; no clear D. CDR1 is SGHDT, CDR2 YYEEEE, per germline. V was clipped by 2 bases and J by 3 bases, with 7 bases between them. The CDR3 spans 13 residues. The CDR3 loop reads CASSLARTDTQYF. The CDR3 nucleotides are TGTGCCAGCAGCTTAGCTAGAACAGATACGCAGTATTTT.

The gene calls are TRBV30 and TRBJ2-3, with D possibly being TRBD1 or TRBD2 (5 bases each). This CDR3 is built from 17 residues. V lost 1 base to trimming and J lost 1 base, with 18 bases between them. Germline V gene sequence: CDR1 GTSNPN, CDR2 SVGIG (reference sequence). CDR3 amino acids: CAWSEEQVWDGTDTQYF. The CDR3 DNA sequence: TGTGCCTGGAGTGAAGAACAGGTTTGGGACGGCACAGATACGCAGTATTTT.

In this sample, this clonotype turned up a few times. This sequence joins TRBV12-3 or TRBV12-4 and TRBJ2-3; 10 bases line up with TRBD2. The CDR3 sequence is 17 residues long. J lost 0 bases, V lost 4 bases, and 7 bases had no gene match. The CDR3 sequence: CASSSSGGAPSTDTQYF. Here the CDR3 DNA reads TGTGCCAGCAGTTCCAGCGGGGGGGCACCTAGCACAGATACGCAGTATTTT.

This clonotype was seen a few times. The rearrangement joins TRBV9 to TRBJ2-1; 8 nucleotides agree with TRBD2. The CDR3 has 13 residues. Per germline, CDR1 SGDLS and CDR2 YYNGEE. The V and J ends lost 5 bases and 4 bases, in that order; junction bases with no gene match: 2. The CDR3 is CASSSGTYNEQFF. The CDR3 DNA sequence: TGTGCCAGCAGTAGCGGGACTTACAATGAGCAGTTCTTC. The entire variable domain, with the rest obtained from reference TRBV9 and TRBJ2-1, is as follows: DSGVTQTPKHLITATGQRVTLRCSPRSGDLSVYWYQQSLDQGLQFLIQYYNGEERAKGNILERFSAQQFPDLHSELNLSSLELGDSALYFCASSSGTYNEQFFGPGTRLTVL.

The rearrangement joins TRBV12-3 or TRBV12-4 to TRBJ2-5; D unclear. This CDR3 contains 14 residues. Trimming removed 2 bases from V and 3 bases from J, with 10 bases in between. CDR3 nucleotides: TGTGCCAGCAGTTTAAAACGGACGGAAGAGACCCAGTACTTC. It encodes CASSLKRTEETQYF.

Here the CDR3 DNA reads TGTGCCAGTAGTTCGACAGGGTGGGAGACCCAGTACTTC. Translated: CASSSTGWETQYF. J is TRBJ2-5 and V is TRBV19; 7 bases fit TRBD1. V lost 5 bases to trimming and J lost 5 bases; unmatched junction nucleotides: 5. This CDR3 is 13 amino acids long. The V gene's germline CDR1 is LNHDA and CDR2 SQIVND (reference sequence).

The gene calls are TRBV20-1 and TRBJ2-5, with 7 bases that match TRBD1. The V segment lost 5 bases and the J segment 5 bases; nucleotides outside the gene matches: 8. CDR1 DFQATT and CDR2 SNEGSKA come from the germline V gene (reference sequence). This CDR3 is built from 13 residues. The CDR3 DNA sequence: TGCAGTGCTGCCGGGCCCAGGGGGGAGACCCAGTACTTC. This sequence encodes CSAAGPRGETQYF.

This clonotype was picked up a small number of times. J is TRBJ2-3 and V is TRBV7-6; 14 nucleotides match TRBD2. Germline V gene data show CDR1 as SGHVS and CDR2 as FNYEAQ. This CDR3 is built from 21 residues. V was pared by 2 bases and J by 2 bases, with 15 bases of the junction left unmatched. In DNA form, the CDR3 reads TGTGCCAGCAGCTTAACTCCATTTGGGACTAGCGGGAGAAGGGACACAGATACGCAGTATTTT. Amino acid sequence: CASSLTPFGTSGRRDTDTQYF.

This clonotype was observed a few times. V gene TRBV20-1 combines with J gene TRBJ2-7; D may be TRBD2 (6 bases). CDR3 size: 11 residues. V lost 5 bases, J lost 5 bases, and 10 bases lay in between. Germline V gene data show CDR1 as DFQATT and CDR2 as SNEGSKA (reference sequence). CDR3 loop: CSAPWGDEQYF. CDR3 nucleotides: TGCAGTGCTCCGTGGGGGGACGAGCAGTACTTC.

In its sample, this clonotype was seen a few times. The chain recombines TRBV20-1 with TRBJ1-1; TRBD1 matches at 7 bases. The V gene's germline CDR1 is DFQATT and CDR2 SNEGSKA (reference sequence). This CDR3 has 13 residues. Germline trimming cut 6 bases from V and 0 bases from J; bases unmatched to any gene: 4. The CDR3 reads CSAKGGVNTEAFF. The CDR3 nucleotides are TGCAGTGCGAAAGGGGGCGTGAACACTGAAGCTTTCTTT.

The V and J genes are TRBV21-1 and TRBJ2-7; the table's D gene call, TRBD2, was not cross checked with the DNA. TRBV21-1 is shown as a pseudogene. CDR3 size: 18 residues. In nucleotides, the CDR3 is TGTGCCAGCACCCTCGGGCGGGGGGCCCTGGAACGGCCTTACGAGCAGTACTTC. It codes for CASTLGRGALERPYEQYF.

As concerns this clonotype: The missing conserved phenylalanine or tryptophan at the end of this CDR3 makes a read error likely. The rearrangement joins TRBV4-2 to TRBJ1-1, with a weak D call TRBD1 (6 bases). Between the trimmed V and J ends, which lost 1 base and 6 bases, there was a span of 9 bases. This CDR3 comprises 13 residues. Germline V lookup: CDR1 LGHNA, CDR2 YNFKEQ. CDR3 DNA: TGTGCCAGCAGCCAAGCAGGGGTTTCTGAAGCTTTCTTG. This sequence encodes CASSQAGVSEAFL.

This clonotype was seen ten or more times. The genes are TRBV7-3 and TRBJ2-2, with 9 nucleotides matching TRBD1. This CDR3 comprises 14 residues. The V gene's germline CDR1 is SGHTA and CDR2 FQGTGA. V was clipped by 3 bases and J by 6 bases; unmatched bases: 2. DNA of the CDR3: TGTGCCAGCAGCTTGGACAGGGGAGCCGGGGAGCTGTTTTTT. Translating it yields CASSLDRGAGELFF.

This clonotype was seen at least ten times. The chain has TRBV24-1 and TRBJ2-7, with TRBD2 as a possible D gene (6 bases). Germline CDR1 is KGHDR and CDR2 is SFDVKD. The CDR3 sequence is 13 residues long. Trimming cost V 4 bases and J 7 bases, with 13 bases left between them. The CDR3 coding sequence is TGTGCCACCAGTGAGTTGGGAGGCTTTGAGCAGTACTTC. This codes for CATSELGGFEQYF.

The V call is TRBV19, the J call TRBJ2-3; 7 nucleotides align to TRBD1. This CDR3 is built from 17 residues. The V segment lost 2 bases and the J segment 2 bases; nucleotides outside the gene matches: 10. CDR1 is LNHDA and CDR2 is SQIVND in the germline V gene (reference sequence). The CDR3 protein is CASSIRTGEDPTDTQYF. CDR3 sequence (DNA): TGTGCCAGTAGTATACGGACAGGAGAAGACCCCACAGATACGCAGTATTTT.

This clonotype was seen a few times. This chain links TRBV15 with TRBJ2-3; the D call may be TRBD1 or TRBD2 (5 bases each). CDR1 is LNHNV, CDR2 YYDKDF, per germline (reference sequence). The CDR3 has 15 amino acids. V lost 8 bases and J 5 bases, leaving 20 bases between the germline ends. This CDR3 is CATDDSRERRDTQYF. CDR3 sequence (DNA): TGTGCCACCGACGACTCCAGGGAGAGACGAGATACGCAGTATTTT.